A selection of T cell receptor beta chains follows, all from one sample in a study of metastatic and nonmetastatic thyroid tumors. TCRdb ran MiXCR on the PCR reads. The data contain under 20,000 clones, 30% to 40% of them singletons. Sequencing was done on a sample of tumor tissue. The receptors were sampled from a female donor with papillary thyroid cancer or a benign thyroid nodule (not recorded which). Some clones in this sample may be carry-over from other donors' samples. CDR3s leave out the opening cysteine and the closing phenylalanine or tryptophan. The order of the fields is V gene, CDR3 protein.

TRBV20-1 SARDGEGSQPQH
TRBV5-1 ASSTTGVTEDL
TRBV18 ASSPGTDYGYT
TRBV3-1 ANSQWTGVYGFT
TRBV24-1 ATSGSGASQPQH
TRBV24-1 ASSDGRYGFT
TRBV19 ASSIGSGGYEQY
TRBV11-3 ASSSGATDTQY
TRBV6-1 ASNGYGVYEQY
TRBV5-1 ASSLSGISNQPQH
TRBV12-3/TRBV12-4 ASSLGGARGYT